This paragraph reports one T cell receptor (beta chain). The CDR3 loop spans 12 amino acids. V lost 3 bases to trimming and J lost 3 bases, with 9 bases between them. Germline CDR1 is SQVTM and CDR2 is ANQGSEA. This table comes from immunoSEQ multiplex PCR, and its TCRdb copy is limited to in-frame clones, with some not included. The data contain around 45,000 clones, roughly 91% of them singletons. The record originates from a study of PD-L1 blockade in urothelial cancer. Study at large: Patients' histories included 0 to 3 prior chemotherapy regimens. Analysis of blood occurred 3 weeks (second dose) and 6 weeks after treatment start.

The sample was PBMCs, taken around atezolizumab (anti-PD-L1) treatment. This receptor was obtained from a woman aged 60-75 years with urothelial cancer. The V gene is TRBV29-1, the J gene TRBJ2-7; possibly TRBD2 for D (6 bases). CDR3 sequence: CSVEFGGYEQYF. CDR3 nucleotides: TGCAGCGTTGAGTTCGGGGGCTACGAGCAGTACTTC.